This T cell receptor (beta chain) came from a study of response to subunit inactivated influenza vaccine (dated by TCRdb to 2017 to 2018). With respect to the entire study: The study used deep quantitative T cell receptor repertoire profiling to track responses to a trivalent subunit inactivated influenza vaccine.

About this clonotype: Its target antigen remains unknown. Base quality data are lacking; no much larger clone is found one base away.

The library was generated by RT-PCR. This sample was sequenced with an Illumina HiSeq 2500. In TCRdb, the public reads were trimmed at Q25 with fastp and aligned with MiXCR, with productive beta chains retained. Each CDR3 protein appears once, grouped with its most common genes and DNA. A total of hundreds of thousands of distinct CDR3 sequences appear in this sample, approximately 13% of them only once. The ten largest clonotypes hold around 7% of the sample. Spanning cysteine to phenylalanine, the CDR3 consists of 13 amino acids. CDR3 DNA is the only sequence kept; it has 39 bases, read in frame from the first base. Based on the germline V gene (reference sequence), the CDR1 and CDR2 sequences are DFQATT and SNEGSKA. At the junction V is shortened by 1 base and J by 2 bases, with 7 bases in between. Findings and caveats that apply to the study as a whole: According to the authors, only a limited number of new T cells may be recruited by each seasonal influenza vaccination.

The sample consisted of PBMCs from blood, taken less than 15 days before vaccination. This sequence was found in a man aged 50 to 59 who received an inactivated influenza vaccine. Donor details come from another sample of the same person, matched by shared clones. The sequence links TRBV20-1 to TRBJ2-3; the D gene identity is not certain. CDR3 reads: CSARGGFTDTQYF. The sequenced DNA: TGCAGTGCTAGAGGGGGATTCACAGATACGCAGTATTTT.